The rows below give T cell receptor beta chains drawn from one sample of a study of CD8+ T cells in alopecia areata. TCRdb's table, derived via immunoSEQ multiplex PCR, lists solely in-frame clones and lacks some. The data contain about 200,000 clones, roughly two fifths of them singletons. Sequenced material: CD4+ T cells sorted from blood, taken between weeks 30 and 35, from a patient treated with tofacitinib. Source of these receptors: a human donor with alopecia areata. The conserved cysteine and the conserved F or W are not part of the CDR3 here. Clone size, where shown, is once, few, many, or a class for clones that have expanded.

>TRBV4-1|-|-
ASSQGGAQGFYEQY
>TRBV7-9|TRBJ1-6|-
ASSPGQTLYNSPLH
>TRBV2|TRBJ1-2|-
ASTDSNYGYT
>TRBV7-2|TRBJ1-5|few
ASSLEWQAYQPQH
>TRBV5-1|TRBJ2-1|-
ASSLEMSGQGARWI
>TRBV7-9|TRBJ2-1|few
ASSLGRPQF
>TRBV6-6|TRBJ2-3|-
ASRSRARLTDTQY
>TRBV11-2|TRBJ1-2|few
ASSSLKRAPYT
>TRBV2|TRBJ2-3|once
ASSEPTLRSTDTQY
>TRBV30|TRBJ1-5|-
AWSAGRGPGSNQPQH
>TRBV29-1|TRBJ2-1|few
SVKWESEQF
>TRBV14|TRBJ1-1|few
ASSRLGARTEAF
>TRBV5-1|TRBJ2-3|-
ASSLGDFRSPLPHL
>TRBV6-5|TRBJ2-7|-
ASSYLKTTDEQY
>TRBV2|TRBJ1-2|-
ASSQQDGLQGYT
>TRBV18|TRBJ1-5|-
ASSRGQGVGQPQH
>TRBV5-6|TRBJ1-1|-
ASSLVSDTEAF
>TRBV10-1|TRBJ2-7|few
ASSEPGQGTYEQY
>TRBV15|TRBJ2-7|-
ATSSRGARGGLGYEQY
>TRBV5-1|TRBJ2-7|few
ASSLAPPGGKPYEQY
>TRBV6-1|TRBJ2-3|-
ASSEVTEYTDTQY
>TRBV14|TRBJ1-2|-
ASSQAAPYGYT